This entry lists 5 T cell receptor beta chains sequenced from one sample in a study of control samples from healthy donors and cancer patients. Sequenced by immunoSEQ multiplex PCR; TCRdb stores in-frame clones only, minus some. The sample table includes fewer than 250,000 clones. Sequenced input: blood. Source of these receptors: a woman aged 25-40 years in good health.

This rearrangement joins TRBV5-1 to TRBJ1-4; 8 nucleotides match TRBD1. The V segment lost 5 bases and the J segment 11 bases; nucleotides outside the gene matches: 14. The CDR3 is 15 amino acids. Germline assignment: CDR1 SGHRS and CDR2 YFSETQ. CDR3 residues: CASSSAGQGGDKLFF. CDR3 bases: TGCGCCAGCAGTTCCGCTGGACAGGGAGGGGACAAACTGTTTTTT.

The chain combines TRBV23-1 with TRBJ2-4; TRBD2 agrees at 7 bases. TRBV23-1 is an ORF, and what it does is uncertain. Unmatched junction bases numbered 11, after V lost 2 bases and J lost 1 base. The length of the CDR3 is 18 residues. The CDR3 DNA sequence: TGCGCCAGCAGTCAACGGCTTAAGTGGGGAGGGGCCAAAAACATTCAGTACTTC. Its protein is CASSQRLKWGGAKNIQYF.

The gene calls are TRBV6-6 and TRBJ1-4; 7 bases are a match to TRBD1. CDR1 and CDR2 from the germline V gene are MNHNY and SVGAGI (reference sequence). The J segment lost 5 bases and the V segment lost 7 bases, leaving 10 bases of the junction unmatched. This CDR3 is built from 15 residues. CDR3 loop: CASNPGTARNEKLFF. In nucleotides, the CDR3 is TGTGCCAGCAACCCCGGGACAGCCCGGAATGAAAAACTGTTTTTT.

CDR3: CASSYGAGAGTGYTF. The CDR3 nucleotides read TGTGCCAGCAGTTACGGGGCCGGGGCAGGGACTGGCTACACCTTC. The rearrangement links TRBV6-5 to TRBJ1-2; D is perhaps TRBD1 (5 bases). The CDR3 runs to 15 residues. Germline CDR1 and CDR2: MNHEY and SVGAGI. V shed 2 bases and J shed 7 bases, with 17 bases lying between them.

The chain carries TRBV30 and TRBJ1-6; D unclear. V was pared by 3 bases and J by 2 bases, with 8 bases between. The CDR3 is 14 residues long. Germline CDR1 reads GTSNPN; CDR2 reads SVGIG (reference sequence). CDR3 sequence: CAWRSTAYNSPLHF. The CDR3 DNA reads TGTGCCTGGAGGTCTACAGCCTATAATTCACCCCTCCACTTT.